These 18 T cell receptor beta chains were all obtained from the same sample, sequenced in a study of blood T cell repertoires in COVID-19. Data came from immunoSEQ multiplex PCR; TCRdb stores just in-frame clones and leaves some out. Of about 200,000 clones detected, around 85% appear once; the ten largest clones hold around 20%. The specimen was PBMCs or T cells enriched from blood (not recorded which). These receptors were taken from a man aged 35 to 55 who had recovered from COVID-19.

This clone was detected only a few times. The chain uses TRBV6-2 or TRBV6-3 and TRBJ2-7; 10 nucleotides line up with TRBD1. Germline V gene lookup returns CDR1 MNHEY and CDR2 SVGEGT. The CDR3 loop spans 15 amino acids. Unmatched junction bases numbered 6, after V lost 5 bases and J lost 2 bases. The CDR3 DNA reads TGTGCCAGCAGTACGACCGGGACAGGGGCCTACGAGCAGTACTTC. Encoded protein: CASSTTGTGAYEQYF.

The chain links TRBV2 to TRBJ2-5; 10 bases match TRBD2. The V gene end was trimmed by 7 bases and the J gene end by 5 bases; junction bases not matched to a gene: 10. The germline V gene has CDR1 SNHLY and CDR2 FYNNEI. CDR3 length: 15 residues. The CDR3: CASIRLAGVWETQYF. For the CDR3, the DNA is TGTGCCAGCATAAGGCTAGCGGGAGTTTGGGAGACCCAGTACTTC.

This clone was recorded once. This chain links TRBV19 with TRBJ2-7, with D possibly matching TRBD1 (6 bases). V was cut by 3 bases and J by 2 bases, with 8 bases left in between. CDR1 and CDR2 (germline): LNHDA, SQIVND (reference sequence). The CDR3 contains 13 residues. The CDR3 spells CASSMGAAYEQYF. The CDR3 bases are TGTGCCAGTAGTATGGGGGCAGCCTACGAGCAGTACTTC.

This clone has a single count. The chain couples TRBV16 to TRBJ2-2; 10 bases are a match to TRBD2. The CDR3 loop spans 15 amino acids. Germline CDR1 and CDR2: KGHSY and FQNENV. V lost 5 bases, J lost 7 bases, and 7 bases stayed unmatched. CDR3 coding DNA: TGTGCCAGCAGCGAAGCGGGAGGGCCCGACGGGGAGCTGTTTTTT. This gives the protein CASSEAGGPDGELFF.

Only a few counts were recorded for this clone. The genes are TRBV30 and TRBJ1-6; weak D call: TRBD1 (6 bases). Germline CDR1 and CDR2: GTSNPN and SVGIG (reference sequence). This CDR3 is 17 amino acids long. Trimming stripped 1 base from V and 5 bases from J, with 18 bases between. This CDR3 reads CAWSGVAGQTNNSPLHF. The DNA of the CDR3 is TGTGCCTGGAGTGGGGTGGCCGGACAGACGAATAATTCACCCCTCCACTTT.

This clone appeared once. The J gene is TRBJ2-2, the V gene TRBV4-2, with D possibly TRBD2 on 5 matching bases. This CDR3 spans 16 amino acids. V lost 6 bases and J lost 2, with 16 bases in between. CDR1 is LGHNA and CDR2 is YNFKEQ in the germline V gene. CDR3 in DNA: TGTGCCAGCAGGGTATGGCAAGCGGAAAACACCGGGGAGCTGTTTTTT. This sequence encodes CASRVWQAENTGELFF.

The chain uses TRBV19 and TRBJ1-2; D gene ambiguous. The CDR3 extends over 14 amino acids. Germline assignment: CDR1 LNHDA and CDR2 SQIVND (reference sequence). The V end was cut by 2 bases, the J end by 1 base, with 8 bases between. The CDR3 reads CASSISGVNYGYTF. In DNA, the CDR3 is TGTGCCAGTAGTATATCCGGGGTTAACTATGGCTACACCTTC.

J is TRBJ2-7 and V is TRBV7-3, with a weak D call TRBD1 (5 bases). Germline V lookup: CDR1 SGHTA, CDR2 FQGTGA. The CDR3 runs to 15 residues. V was cut by 1 base and J by 8 bases, with 18 bases left in between. The CDR3 reads CASSLMMGLTFKQYF. CDR3 bases: TGTGCCAGCAGCTTAATGATGGGGCTGACATTCAAGCAGTACTTC.

The chain joins TRBV6-2 or TRBV6-3 to TRBJ1-5; the D gene is possibly TRBD1 (6 bases). Germline CDR1 and CDR2: MNHEY and SVGEGT. The CDR3 totals 14 residues. V dropped 2 bases and J dropped 2 bases, with 7 bases sitting between them. The CDR3, as DNA: TGTGCCAGCAGTTACACAGGGCGCAATCAGCCCCAGCATTTT. It codes for CASSYTGRNQPQHF.

The gene calls are TRBV6-5 and TRBJ1-5, with D tentatively TRBD1 (6 bases). V dropped 6 bases and J dropped 7 bases, with 16 bases sitting between them. The CDR3 is made up of 14 amino acids. The germline V gene encodes CDR1 MNHEY and CDR2 SVGAGI. The CDR3 sequence: CASSSGGGGQPQHF. CDR3 nucleotides: TGTGCCAGCAGCTCCGGGGGGGGCGGACAGCCCCAGCATTTT.

This clone was seen a few times. V and J are TRBV4-1 and TRBJ2-7, with 10 nucleotides matching TRBD2. J lost 5 bases, V lost 0 bases, and 7 bases had no gene match. The CDR3 covers 16 residues. Germline V lookup: CDR1 MGHRA, CDR2 YSYEKL. In DNA, the CDR3 is TGCGCCAGCAGCCAAGATGCTAGCGGGAGTTTCGACGAGCAGTACTTC. This sequence encodes CASSQDASGSFDEQYF.

Here the CDR3 DNA reads TGTGCCAGCAGCACCAGGAGCGGCGAGCAGTTCTTC. Protein sequence: CASSTRSGEQFF. The J gene is TRBJ2-1, the V gene TRBV7-2; TRBD2 might be the D (5 bases). The ends were cut back, 5 bases at V and 10 bases at J, with 12 bases in the middle. Germline CDR1 SGHTA, CDR2 FQGNSA. The CDR3 covers 12 residues.

V and J are TRBV30 and TRBJ2-2; 8 nucleotides align to TRBD1. Germline V gene sequence: CDR1 GTSNPN, CDR2 SVGIG (reference sequence). The trim removed 3 bases at V and 1 base at J, leaving 4 bases unmatched. There are 15 residues in the CDR3. The CDR3 region has the DNA TGTGCCTGGAGAGCCGGGACAGGGAACACCGGGGAGCTGTTTTTT. It translates to CAWRAGTGNTGELFF. Using reference TRBV30 and TRBJ2-2 for the parts outside the CDR3, the full variable domain is SQTIHQWPATLVQPVGSPLSLECTVEGTSNPNLYWYRQAAGRGLQLLFYSVGIGQISSEVPQNLSASRPQDRQFILSSKKLLLSDSGFYLCAWRAGTGNTGELFFGEGSRLTVL.

The CDR3 DNA reads TGTGCCAGCAGCCAAGATCCCGGCTATGGCTACACCTTC. Translating it yields CASSQDPGYGYTF. The V and J genes are TRBV14 and TRBJ1-2; D call uncertain. Trimming removed 0 bases from V and 4 bases from J, with 6 bases in between. The CDR3 is 13 residues long. Germline V gene data show CDR1 as SGHDN and CDR2 as FVKESK.

The chain couples TRBV5-5 to TRBJ1-6; D perhaps matches TRBD1 (6 bases). From germline, CDR1 is SGHKS and CDR2 YYEKEE (reference sequence). The CDR3 loop spans 17 amino acids. Trimming removed 4 bases at V and 14 bases at J, with 28 bases between. The CDR3 region is CASSPRDRDGDRRTLHF. The DNA for the CDR3 is TGTGCCAGCAGCCCAAGGGACCGGGACGGAGACAGGAGAACCCTCCACTTT.

The chain carries TRBV7-2 and TRBJ1-2; weak D call: TRBD1 (5 bases). Trimming left V 1 base short and J 8 bases short, with 14 bases between. Per germline, CDR1 SGHTA and CDR2 FQGNSA. This CDR3 is 14 amino acids long. Here the CDR3 reads CASSLEGWAGGYTF. For the CDR3, the DNA is TGTGCCAGCAGCTTAGAGGGGTGGGCAGGAGGCTACACCTTC.

This clone was picked up one time. The V gene is TRBV11-1, the J gene TRBJ1-6, with D uncertain. The CDR3 sequence is 15 residues long. The germline V and J ends were trimmed by 4 bases and 7 bases, with 14 bases remaining between them. The germline CDR1 and CDR2 sequences are SGHAT and FQDESV (reference sequence). CDR3 sequence: CASSSGLPPNSPLHF. For the CDR3, the DNA is TGTGCCAGCAGCTCAGGACTCCCACCCAATTCACCCCTCCACTTT.

The rearrangement links TRBV19 to TRBJ1-5; D gene ambiguous. V dropped 3 bases and J dropped 7 bases, with 13 bases sitting between them. Germline CDR1 and CDR2: LNHDA and SQIVND (reference sequence). CDR3 length: 14 amino acids. CDR3 sequence reads: CASSIGQARQPQHF. DNA for the CDR3: TGTGCCAGTAGTATTGGGCAGGCCAGACAGCCCCAGCATTTT.